The 18 T cell receptor beta chains below were found in one sample sequenced in a study of cytomegalovirus exposure and HLA in healthy donors. The PCR ran on 60 Vbeta and 13 Jbeta primers. Repertoires were generated with immunoSEQ multiplex PCR, while TCRdb's copy carries only in-frame clones and drops some. The data show tens of thousands of clones, with over 60% seen just once and about 5.5% held by the top ten. The material sequenced was PBMCs. These receptors came from a boy between 5 and 17 years old in good health and CMV-seropositive.

In its sample, this clone was seen a few times. At the DNA level, this CDR3 is encoded by other sequences in the same sample as well. J is TRBJ2-1 and V is TRBV4-3, with D maybe TRBD2 (6 bases). Germline assignment: CDR1 LGHNA and CDR2 YSLEER. CDR3 length equals 13 residues. V lost 0 bases and J 9 bases, leaving 9 bases between the germline ends. The CDR3 DNA sequence: TGCGCCAGCAGCCAAGATGGGGGGTTTGAGCAGTTCTTC. Protein: CASSQDGGFEQFF.

The rearrangement uses TRBV5-1 and TRBJ1-3; D uncertain. The CDR3 is 14 amino acids. V lost 2 bases and J lost 2, with 8 bases in between. Germline CDR1 SGHRS, CDR2 YFSETQ. CDR3 sequence (DNA): TGCGCCAGCAGCTTTGCAGAAACTGGAAACACCATATATTTT. It is translated as CASSFAETGNTIYF. Full variable domain (outside the CDR3, taken from reference TRBV5-1 and TRBJ1-3): KAGVTQTPRYLIKTRGQQVTLSCSPISGHRSVSWYQQTPGQGLQFLFEYFSETQRNKGNFPGRFSGRQFSNSRSEMNVSTLELGDSALYLCASSFAETGNTIYFGEGSWLTVV.

This clone was counted only a few times. This sequence joins TRBV30 and TRBJ1-2; TRBD1 aligns across 9 bases. Germline trimming cut 4 bases from V and 0 bases from J; bases unmatched to any gene: 6. CDR3 length equals 15 residues. Looked up from germline, CDR1 is GTSNPN and CDR2 is SVGIG (reference sequence). In nucleotides, the CDR3 is TGTGCCTGGAACGATGGACAGGGGACTAACTATGGCTACACCTTC. It yields the protein CAWNDGQGTNYGYTF.

This clone showed up just a few times. The chain has TRBV7-9 and TRBJ1-1, with TRBD1 identical over 7 bases. In germline, CDR1 is SEHNR, CDR2 FQNEAQ (reference sequence). CDR3 length equals 18 residues. V lost 4 bases to trimming and J lost 0 bases; unmatched junction nucleotides: 14. The CDR3 sequence is CASSSHRQGSSMNTEAFF. The CDR3 DNA is TGTGCCAGCAGCTCGCACCGACAGGGTTCAAGTATGAACACTGAAGCTTTCTTT.

This chain joins TRBV14 and TRBJ1-2, with a tentative D call TRBD1 (5 bases). V was shortened by 0 bases and J by 4 bases, with 15 bases between the two germline ends. The germline CDR1 and CDR2 sequences are SGHDN and FVKESK. CDR3 size: 16 residues. CDR3 sequence reads: CASSQELQGDLYGYTF. DNA for the CDR3: TGTGCCAGCAGCCAAGAATTGCAAGGGGATCTCTATGGCTACACCTTC. Full variable domain (rest looked up from reference TRBV14 and TRBJ1-2): EAGVTQFPSHSVIEKGQTVTLRCDPISGHDNLYWYRRVMGKEIKFLLHFVKESKQDESGMPNNRFLAERTGGTYSTLKVQPAELEDSGVYFCASSQELQGDLYGYTFGSGTRLTVV.

J is TRBJ1-1 and V is TRBV29-1; 9 bases agree with TRBD1. CDR1 is SQVTM and CDR2 is ANQGSEA in the germline V gene. This CDR3 contains 14 residues. V was clipped by 6 bases and J by 5 bases; unmatched bases: 10. CDR3 coding DNA: TGCAGCGTCGCTCCCGGGACAGGGAGGACTGAAGCTTTCTTT. Translation gives CSVAPGTGRTEAFF.

The J gene is TRBJ1-1, the V gene TRBV18; D is possibly TRBD1 (6 bases). V was cut by 1 base and J by 4 bases, with 10 bases left in between. Germline V CDR1 and CDR2: KGHSH, LQKENI. The CDR3 is 14 amino acids. This CDR3 is CASSPRGGGTEAFF. The CDR3 DNA sequence: TGTGCCAGCTCACCACGAGGGGGGGGCACTGAAGCTTTCTTT.

Note on this clone: At the DNA level, this CDR3 is encoded by other sequences in the same sample as well. The chain couples TRBV30 to TRBJ1-4, with 7 positions matching TRBD1. This CDR3 spans 15 amino acids. Trimming at V came to 0 bases and at J to 3 bases, leaving 4 bases not matched to a gene. CDR1 is GTSNPN and CDR2 is SVGIG in the germline V gene (reference sequence). CDR3 sequence: CAWSVRGRPNEKLFF. The CDR3 DNA reads TGTGCCTGGAGTGTAAGGGGGCGACCTAATGAAAAACTGTTTTTT.

The gene calls are TRBV7-2 and TRBJ2-5; 11 positions match TRBD2. The CDR3 is made up of 15 amino acids. The germline CDR1 and CDR2 sequences are SGHTA and FQGNSA. The ends lost 5 bases at V and 7 bases at J; junction bases unmatched: 9. The CDR3 sequence is CASSARTSGLVTQYF. The CDR3 coding sequence is TGTGCCAGCAGCGCCCGGACTAGCGGGTTGGTGACCCAGTACTTC.

This clone was detected only a few times. The J gene is TRBJ1-1, the V gene TRBV28; TRBD1 might be the D (6 bases). CDR3 length: 12 residues. Trimming removed 2 bases from V and 10 bases from J, with 11 bases in between. Per the germline V gene, CDR1 is MDHEN and CDR2 is SYDVKM. The CDR3 spells CASSLSQGLAFF. CDR3 DNA sequence: TGTGCCAGCAGTTTAAGTCAGGGGTTAGCTTTCTTT. The full variable domain, in which reference TRBV28 and TRBJ1-1 provide the parts outside the CDR3, is DVKVTQSSRYLVKRTGEKVFLECVQDMDHENMFWYRQDPGLGLRLIYFSYDVKMKEKGDIPEGYSVSREKKERFSLILESASTNQTSMYLCASSLSQGLAFFGQGTRLTVV.

This rearrangement joins TRBV9 to TRBJ2-3; 12 nucleotides align to TRBD2. Losses at the gene ends were 4 bases for V and 3 bases for J; bases not matched to a gene: 15. Germline V gene sequence: CDR1 SGDLS, CDR2 YYNGEE. This CDR3 is built from 19 residues. The CDR3 spells CASSPRTSGVWVETDTQYF. DNA of the CDR3: TGTGCCAGCAGCCCCCGGACTAGCGGGGTTTGGGTGGAAACAGATACGCAGTATTTT.

This rearrangement joins TRBV29-1 to TRBJ1-2, with TRBD1 identical over 7 bases. The J segment lost 5 bases and the V segment lost 6 bases, leaving 6 bases of the junction unmatched. The CDR3 consists of 12 residues. From germline, CDR1 is SQVTM and CDR2 ANQGSEA. The CDR3 nucleotides are TGCAGCGTAGGGGACAGCAGATATGGCTACACCTTC. Residues: CSVGDSRYGYTF.

This clone was detected once. The chain is built from TRBV18 and TRBJ1-2; 10 bases map to TRBD1. The CDR3 consists of 16 residues. J gave up 6 bases and V 6 bases, and 13 bases lay outside the gene matches. Germline V gene lookup returns CDR1 KGHSH and CDR2 LQKENI. The CDR3 protein is CASSEKTWTGGNGYTF. The CDR3 DNA follows: TGTGCCAGCTCCGAGAAAACTTGGACAGGGGGTAATGGCTACACCTTC.

The chain combines TRBV5-1 with TRBJ2-1; TRBD2 aligns across 10 bases. The CDR3 spans 15 residues. Trimming at V came to 1 base and at J to 7 bases, leaving 5 bases not matched to a gene. The germline V gene has CDR1 SGHRS and CDR2 YFSETQ. In nucleotides, the CDR3 is TGCGCCAGCAGCTTGATTAGCGGGGGGCCAAATGAGCAGTTCTTC. This sequence encodes CASSLISGGPNEQFF.

In this sample, this clone turned up a few times. V gene TRBV14 combines with J gene TRBJ2-1; 8 bases fit TRBD2. CDR1 and CDR2 from the germline V gene are SGHDN and FVKESK. Trimming cost V 4 bases and J 8 bases; bases outside gene matches: 10. CDR3 length equals 15 residues. CDR3 amino acids: CASSRLTGGPYEQFF. The CDR3 nucleotides read TGTGCCAGCAGCCGGCTTACGGGAGGGCCCTATGAGCAGTTCTTC. Full variable domain (rest looked up from reference TRBV14 and TRBJ2-1): EAGVTQFPSHSVIEKGQTVTLRCDPISGHDNLYWYRRVMGKEIKFLLHFVKESKQDESGMPNNRFLAERTGGTYSTLKVQPAELEDSGVYFCASSRLTGGPYEQFFGPGTRLTVL.

V is TRBV5-1 and J is TRBJ1-2; 7 bases align to TRBD1. Germline V gives CDR1 SGHRS, CDR2 YFSETQ. CDR3 size: 14 residues. The V gene end was trimmed by 4 bases and the J gene end by 8 bases; junction bases not matched to a gene: 11. This chain's CDR3 is CASSVDRDGQGYTF. The CDR3 region has the DNA TGCGCCAGCAGCGTCGACAGGGATGGACAAGGCTACACCTTC.

This clone showed up just a few times. The CDR3 DNA reads TGCAGCGTTGAAGAGGAGGGGGCGGTGTACGAGCAGTACTTC. Protein sequence: CSVEEEGAVYEQYF. The J gene is TRBJ2-7, the V gene TRBV29-1; D might be TRBD1 (7 bases). With 0 bases removed from V and 4 bases from J, the gap between germline ends came to 13 bases. Germline V gene sequence: CDR1 SQVTM, CDR2 ANQGSEA. This CDR3 contains 14 residues.

This clone came up once. The rearrangement links TRBV5-1 to TRBJ1-1; D unresolved. V lost 6 bases to trimming and J lost 4 bases, with 19 bases between them. CDR1 and CDR2 (germline): SGHRS, YFSETQ. CDR3 length: 15 residues. The CDR3 DNA is TGCGCCAGCACTCCCGGCGGGGTCCTGAGCACTGAAGCTTTCTTT. Its translation: CASTPGGVLSTEAFF.